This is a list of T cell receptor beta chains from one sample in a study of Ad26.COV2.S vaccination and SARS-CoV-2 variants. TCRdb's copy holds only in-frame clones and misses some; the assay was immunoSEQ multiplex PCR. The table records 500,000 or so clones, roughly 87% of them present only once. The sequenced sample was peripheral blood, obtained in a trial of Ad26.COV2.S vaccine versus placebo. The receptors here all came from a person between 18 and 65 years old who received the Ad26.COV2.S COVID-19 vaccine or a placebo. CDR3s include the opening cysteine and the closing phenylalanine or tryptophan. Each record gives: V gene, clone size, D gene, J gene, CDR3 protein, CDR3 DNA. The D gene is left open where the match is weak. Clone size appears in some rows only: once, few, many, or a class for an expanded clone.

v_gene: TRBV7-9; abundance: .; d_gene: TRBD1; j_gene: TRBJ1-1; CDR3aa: CASSLANRGSTEAFF; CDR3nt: TGTGCCAGCAGCTTAGCTAACAGGGGTTCGACTGAAGCTTTCTTT
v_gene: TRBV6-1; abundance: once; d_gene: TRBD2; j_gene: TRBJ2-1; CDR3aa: CASSEAISGRAAEQFF; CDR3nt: TGTGCCAGCAGTGAAGCAATCAGCGGGAGGGCCGCTGAGCAGTTCTTC
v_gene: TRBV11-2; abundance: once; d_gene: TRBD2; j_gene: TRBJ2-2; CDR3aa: CASRSTSGRTNKNTGELFF; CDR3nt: TGTGCCAGCAGATCAACTAGCGGGAGGACGAATAAGAACACCGGGGAGCTGTTTTTT
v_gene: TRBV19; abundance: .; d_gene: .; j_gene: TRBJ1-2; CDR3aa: CASSWGGTKSSYGYTF; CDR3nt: TGTGCCAGTAGTTGGGGTGGGACCAAGTCATCCTATGGCTACACCTTC
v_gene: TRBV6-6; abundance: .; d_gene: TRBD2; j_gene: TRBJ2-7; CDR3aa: CASSYSTASGYEQYF; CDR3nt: TGTGCCAGCAGTTACTCGACGGCTAGCGGCTACGAGCAGTACTTC
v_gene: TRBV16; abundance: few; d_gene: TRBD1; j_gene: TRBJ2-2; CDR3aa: CASSQKQGTGELFF; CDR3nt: TGTGCCAGCAGCCAAAAACAGGGGACCGGGGAGCTGTTTTTT
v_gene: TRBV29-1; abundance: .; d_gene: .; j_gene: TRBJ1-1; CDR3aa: CSVPGLGGLTEAFF; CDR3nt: TGCAGCGTTCCTGGGCTGGGAGGCCTCACTGAAGCTTTCTTT
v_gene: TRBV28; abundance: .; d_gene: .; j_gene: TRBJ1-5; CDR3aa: CASSLSSGYNQPQHF; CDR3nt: TGTGCCAGCAGTTTATCGTCAGGGTACAATCAGCCCCAGCATTTT
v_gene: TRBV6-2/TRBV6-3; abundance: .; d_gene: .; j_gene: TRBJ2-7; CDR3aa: CASSYPRGIPYYEQYF; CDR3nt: TGTGCCAGCAGTTACCCGAGGGGGATCCCCTATTACGAGCAGTACTTC
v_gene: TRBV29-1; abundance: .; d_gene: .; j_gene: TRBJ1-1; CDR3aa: CSVEGRQSHHTEAFF; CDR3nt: TGCAGCGTTGAAGGACGGCAGTCGCACCACACTGAAGCTTTCTTT
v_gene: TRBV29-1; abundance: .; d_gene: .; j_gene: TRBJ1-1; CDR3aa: CSVGGSFTEAFF; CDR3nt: TGCAGCGTTGGAGGCTCATTCACTGAAGCTTTCTTT
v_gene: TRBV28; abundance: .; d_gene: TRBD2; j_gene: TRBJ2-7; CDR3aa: CASTPPGLAGETYEQYF; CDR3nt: TGTGCCAGCACCCCGCCGGGACTAGCGGGAGAAACCTACGAGCAGTACTTC
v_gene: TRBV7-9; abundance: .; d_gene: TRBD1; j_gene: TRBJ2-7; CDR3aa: CASSSNRDREVDEQYF; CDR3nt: TGTGCCAGCAGCTCCAACCGGGACAGGGAAGTGGACGAGCAGTACTTC
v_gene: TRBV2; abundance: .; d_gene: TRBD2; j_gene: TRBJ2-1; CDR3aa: CASSGLGLAGYNEQFF; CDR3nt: TGTGCCAGCAGTGGTCTAGGTCTAGCGGGCTACAATGAGCAGTTCTTC
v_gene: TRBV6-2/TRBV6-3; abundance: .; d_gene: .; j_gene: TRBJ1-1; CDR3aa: CASSYLTGRSNTEAFF; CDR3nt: TGTGCCAGCAGTTACTTGACGGGACGGTCGAACACTGAAGCTTTCTTT
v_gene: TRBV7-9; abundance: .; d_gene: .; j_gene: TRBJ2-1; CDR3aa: CASSLAKSYNEQFF; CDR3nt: TGTGCCAGCAGCTTAGCGAAATCCTACAATGAGCAGTTCTTC
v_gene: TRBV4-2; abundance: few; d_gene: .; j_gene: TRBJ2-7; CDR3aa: CASSQFGREQYF; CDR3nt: TGTGCCAGCAGCCAATTCGGACGGGAGCAGTACTTC
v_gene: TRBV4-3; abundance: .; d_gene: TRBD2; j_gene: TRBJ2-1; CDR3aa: CASSQTGLAGEQFF; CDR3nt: TGCGCCAGCAGCCAGACGGGACTAGCGGGAGAGCAGTTCTTC
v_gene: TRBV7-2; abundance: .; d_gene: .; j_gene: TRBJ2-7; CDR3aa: CASSPNRGARRVYEQYF; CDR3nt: TGTGCCAGCAGCCCGAACAGAGGGGCTAGACGAGTCTACGAGCAGTACTTC
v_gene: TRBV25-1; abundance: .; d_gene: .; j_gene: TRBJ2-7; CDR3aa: CASVFGTSNEQYF; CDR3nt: TGTGCCAGCGTATTCGGGACCTCCAACGAGCAGTACTTC
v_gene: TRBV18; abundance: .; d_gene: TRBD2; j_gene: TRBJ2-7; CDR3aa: CASSLQAGVTYEQYF; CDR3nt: TGTGCCAGCTCACTGCAAGCGGGAGTTACCTACGAGCAGTACTTC
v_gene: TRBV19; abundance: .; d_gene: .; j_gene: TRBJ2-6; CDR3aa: CASVVRGSGANVLTF; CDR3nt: TGTGCCAGTGTAGTCAGGGGCTCTGGGGCCAACGTCCTGACTTTC
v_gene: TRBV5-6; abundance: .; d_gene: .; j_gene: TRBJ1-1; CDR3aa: CASSLQMVPGAFF; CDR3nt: TGTGCCAGCAGCTTGCAGATGGTCCCAGGAGCTTTCTTT
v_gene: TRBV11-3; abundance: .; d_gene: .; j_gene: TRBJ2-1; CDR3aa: CASSLDYGSYNEQFF; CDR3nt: TGTGCCAGCAGCTTAGATTACGGTTCCTACAATGAGCAGTTCTTC
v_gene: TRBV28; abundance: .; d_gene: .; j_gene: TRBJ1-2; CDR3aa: CASSSVGYYGYTF; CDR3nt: TGTGCCAGCAGTTCCGTCGGCTACTATGGCTACACCTTC
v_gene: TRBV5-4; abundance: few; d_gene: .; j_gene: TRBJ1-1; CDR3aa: CASSSGLGQNTEAFF; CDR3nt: TGTGCCAGCAGCTCGGGACTGGGGCAGAACACTGAAGCTTTCTTT
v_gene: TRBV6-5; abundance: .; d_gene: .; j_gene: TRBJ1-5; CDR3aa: CASSWGPGRNQPQHF; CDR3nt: TGTGCCAGCAGTTGGGGCCCGGGTCGGAATCAGCCCCAGCATTTT
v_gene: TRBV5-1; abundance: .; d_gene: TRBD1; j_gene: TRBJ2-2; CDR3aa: CASSLPWDRVNTGELFF; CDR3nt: TGCGCCAGCAGCTTGCCCTGGGACAGGGTAAACACCGGGGAGCTGTTTTTT
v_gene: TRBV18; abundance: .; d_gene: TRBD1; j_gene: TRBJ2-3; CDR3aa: CASSPRTGGTDTQYF; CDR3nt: TGTGCCAGCTCACCCAGGACAGGGGGCACAGATACGCAGTATTTT
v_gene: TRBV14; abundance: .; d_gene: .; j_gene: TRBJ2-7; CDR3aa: CASSQTYSSYEQYF; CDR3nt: TGTGCCAGCAGCCAAACGTACAGCTCCTACGAGCAGTACTTC
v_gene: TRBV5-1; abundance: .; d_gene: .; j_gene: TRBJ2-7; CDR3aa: CASSLEAGSYEQYF; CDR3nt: TGCGCCAGCAGCTTGGAGGCAGGATCCTACGAGCAGTACTTC
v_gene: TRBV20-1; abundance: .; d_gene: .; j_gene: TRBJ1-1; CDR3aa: CSAREGEAFF; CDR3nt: TGCAGTGCTAGAGAGGGGGAAGCTTTCTTT
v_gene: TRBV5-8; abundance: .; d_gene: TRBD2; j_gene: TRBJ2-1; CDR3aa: CASSLGMVAGDEQFF; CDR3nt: TGTGCCAGCAGCTTGGGTATGGTAGCGGGAGACGAGCAGTTCTTC
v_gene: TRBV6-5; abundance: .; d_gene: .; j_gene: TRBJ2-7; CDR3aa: CASSQLRGTYEQYF; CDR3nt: TGTGCCAGCAGTCAACTAAGGGGAACCTACGAGCAGTACTTC
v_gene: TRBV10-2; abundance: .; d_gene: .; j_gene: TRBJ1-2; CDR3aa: CASREGSYGYTF; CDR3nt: TGCGCCAGCAGGGAGGGAAGCTATGGCTACACCTTC
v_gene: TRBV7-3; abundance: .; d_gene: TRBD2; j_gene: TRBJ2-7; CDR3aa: CASSSQAGGRYEQYF; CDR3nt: TGTGCCAGCAGCTCCCAAGCGGGAGGGCGTTACGAGCAGTACTTC
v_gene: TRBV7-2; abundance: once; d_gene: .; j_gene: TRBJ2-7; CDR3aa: CASSLALSGRSYEQYF; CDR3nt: TGTGCCAGCAGCTTAGCGCTCAGCGGGCGGAGCTACGAGCAGTACTTC
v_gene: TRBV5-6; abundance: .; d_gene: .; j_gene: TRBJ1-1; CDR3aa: CASTLFDGHAEAFF; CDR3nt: TGTGCCAGCACCCTCTTCGACGGCCACGCTGAAGCTTTCTTT
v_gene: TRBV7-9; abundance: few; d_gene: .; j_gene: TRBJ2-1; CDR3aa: CASSSWGGMDYNEQFF; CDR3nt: TGTGCCAGCAGCTCGTGGGGCGGGATGGACTACAATGAGCAGTTCTTC
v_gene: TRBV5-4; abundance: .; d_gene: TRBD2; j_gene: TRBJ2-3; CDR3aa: CASKKLSGLGNTDTQYF; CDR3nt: TGTGCCAGCAAAAAACTAAGCGGACTAGGAAACACAGATACGCAGTATTTT
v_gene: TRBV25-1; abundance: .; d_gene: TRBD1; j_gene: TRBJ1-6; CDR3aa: CASSDQDRGNSPLHF; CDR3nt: TGTGCCAGCAGTGACCAGGACAGGGGTAATTCACCCCTCCACTTT
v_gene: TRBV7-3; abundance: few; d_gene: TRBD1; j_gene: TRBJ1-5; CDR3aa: CASSGADRGVGNQPQHF; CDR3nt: TGTGCCAGCAGCGGCGCGGACAGGGGTGTAGGAAATCAGCCCCAGCATTTT
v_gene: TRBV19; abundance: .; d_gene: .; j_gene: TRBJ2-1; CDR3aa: CASSIMADEQFF; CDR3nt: TGTGCCAGTAGTATTATGGCCGATGAGCAGTTCTTC